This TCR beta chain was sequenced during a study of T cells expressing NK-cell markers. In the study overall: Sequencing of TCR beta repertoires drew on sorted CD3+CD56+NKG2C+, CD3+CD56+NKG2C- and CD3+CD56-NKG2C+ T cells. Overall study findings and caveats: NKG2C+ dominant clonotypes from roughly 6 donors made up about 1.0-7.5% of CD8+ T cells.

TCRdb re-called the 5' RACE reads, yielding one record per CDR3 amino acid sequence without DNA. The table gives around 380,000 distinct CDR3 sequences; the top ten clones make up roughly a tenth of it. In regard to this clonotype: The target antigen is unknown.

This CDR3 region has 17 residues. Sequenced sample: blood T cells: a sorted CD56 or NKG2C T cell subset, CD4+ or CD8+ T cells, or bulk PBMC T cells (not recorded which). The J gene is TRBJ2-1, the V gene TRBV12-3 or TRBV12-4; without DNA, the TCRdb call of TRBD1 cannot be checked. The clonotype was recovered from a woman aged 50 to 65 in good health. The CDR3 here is CASSALGGRSSYNEQFF.